This T cell receptor (beta chain) was obtained from a study of cytotoxic CD8 clonotypes in ibrutinib-treated CLL. Turning to the study itself: The authors obtained response samples at a median of roughly twelve months of treatment, range 6 to 36. General study points: There were few public clonotypes, and on treatment they contracted or stayed stable. T-cell clonality at baseline went above that of age-matched healthy donors and rose and fell with circulating CD8+ T-cell counts.

CDR3 length equals 15 residues. The germline V gene encodes CDR1 SEHNR and CDR2 FQNEAQ (reference sequence). J gave up 5 bases and V 5 bases, and 9 bases lay outside the gene matches. Profiling relied on immunoSEQ multiplex PCR, and the TCRdb table lists in-frame clones only, not all of them. The sample shows 120,000 to 150,000 clones, under 95% of them seen only once. In regard to this clone: The target antigen is unknown.

Library input was about 2 micrograms of DNA from cryopreserved PBMCs. The chain uses TRBV7-9 and TRBJ2-5; TRBD1 matches at 9 bases. Specimen: PBMCs, collected after 12 months of ibrutinib treatment. This clonotype originated in a human donor with chronic lymphocytic leukemia. The CDR3 DNA reads as TGTGCCAGCAGCCCTAGGACAGGGGATGACGAGACCCAGTACTTC. Translation gives CASSPRTGDDETQYF.